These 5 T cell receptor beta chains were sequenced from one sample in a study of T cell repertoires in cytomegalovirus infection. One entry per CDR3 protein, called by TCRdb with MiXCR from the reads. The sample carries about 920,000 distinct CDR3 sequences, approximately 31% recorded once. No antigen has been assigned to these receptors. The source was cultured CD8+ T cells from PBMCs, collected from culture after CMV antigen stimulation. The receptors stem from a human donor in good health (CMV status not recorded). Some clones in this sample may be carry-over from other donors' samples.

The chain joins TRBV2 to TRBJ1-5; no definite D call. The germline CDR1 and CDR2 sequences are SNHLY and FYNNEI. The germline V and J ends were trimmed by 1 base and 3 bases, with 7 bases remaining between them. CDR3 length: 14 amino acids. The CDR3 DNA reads TGTGCCAGCAGTGAAGGGCGACTCAATCAGCCCCAGCATTTT. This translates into CASSEGRLNQPQHF.

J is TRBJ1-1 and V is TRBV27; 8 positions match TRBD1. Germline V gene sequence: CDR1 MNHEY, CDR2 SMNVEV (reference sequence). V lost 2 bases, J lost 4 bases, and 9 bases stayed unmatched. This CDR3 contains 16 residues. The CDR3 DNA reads TGTGCCAGCAGTTTAGCAGGGGGCGAAGCGTTCACTGAAGCTTTCTTT. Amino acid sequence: CASSLAGGEAFTEAFF.

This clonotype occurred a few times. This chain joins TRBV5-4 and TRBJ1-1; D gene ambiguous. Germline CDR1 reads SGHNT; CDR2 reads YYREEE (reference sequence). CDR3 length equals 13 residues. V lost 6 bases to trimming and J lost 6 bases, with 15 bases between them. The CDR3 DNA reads TGTGCCAGCACCTCCTTGCAGATGGCTGAAGCTTTCTTT. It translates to CASTSLQMAEAFF.

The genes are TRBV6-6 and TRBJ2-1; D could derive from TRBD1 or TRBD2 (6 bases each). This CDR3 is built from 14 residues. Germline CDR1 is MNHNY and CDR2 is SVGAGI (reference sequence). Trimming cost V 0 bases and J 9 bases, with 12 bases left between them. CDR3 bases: TGTGCCAGCAGTTACTCTCGGGGGCCTGTTGAGCAGTTCTTC. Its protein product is CASSYSRGPVEQFF.

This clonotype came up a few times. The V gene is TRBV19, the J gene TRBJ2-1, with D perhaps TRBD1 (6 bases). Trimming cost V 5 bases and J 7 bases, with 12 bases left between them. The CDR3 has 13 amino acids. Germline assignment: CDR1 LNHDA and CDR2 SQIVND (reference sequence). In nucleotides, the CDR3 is TGTGCCAGTAGTCTCCTGGGGGCTAATGAGCAGTTCTTC. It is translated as CASSLLGANEQFF.